This TCR beta chain is from a study of cytomegalovirus exposure and HLA in healthy donors. Whole-study findings and limits: In a later analysis, a missense DCLRE1C variant was linked to TCR beta V- and J-gene trimming. Common viral pathogens seemed, in a later analysis, to connect with several of the most significant clusters. Among immune exposure information, only CMV serostatus was available.

V was cut by 5 bases and J by 11 bases, with 18 bases left in between. The CDR3 has 13 residues. The germline V gene has CDR1 KGHSH and CDR2 LQKENI. With 60 Vbeta and 13 Jbeta primers, the PCR was carried out. Libraries were prepared by immunoSEQ multiplex PCR; TCRdb keeps only in-frame clonotypes and omits some of them. The sample lists 150,000 to 200,000 clones, roughly 77% occurring once. As regards this clone: The antigen is not known.

The source of this sequence is a woman in her forties or fifties in good health and CMV-seronegative. What was sequenced was PBMCs. The chain is built from TRBV18 and TRBJ1-1; D is undetermined. For the CDR3, the DNA is TGTGCCAGCTCAACCAAACAAAACTCGGGGGCTTTCTTT. Protein sequence: CASSTKQNSGAFF.